A selection of T cell receptor beta chains follows, all from one sample in a study of T cell responses to AZD1222 COVID-19 vaccine. The assay was immunoSEQ multiplex PCR, and TCRdb's table has in-frame clones only and misses some. The table has roughly 120,000 clones, 70% to 90% seen once; the top ten hold 5% to 7%. The sample consisted of peripheral blood, taken on day 0 of AZD1222 vaccination. The source is an adult in good health. Each CDR3 is given with its conserved first and last residue. The D gene is left open where the match is weak. Not every row has a clone size; where given, it reads once, few, many or a size class.

j_call clone_size v_call d_call cdr3_nt cdr3_aa
TRBJ2-5 NA TRBV6-4 TRBD2 TGTGCCAGCAGTGAGCCCAGCGGGGGGCCCCAAGAGACCCAGTACTTC CASSEPSGGPQETQYF
TRBJ1-1 NA TRBV5-1 NA TGCGCCAGCAATGGGAGGGAGAACACTGAAGCTTTCTTT CASNGRENTEAFF
TRBJ2-7 NA TRBV3-1/TRBV3-2 NA TGTGTCAGCAGCCAAGATCGGGCCTACGAGCAGTACTTC CVSSQDRAYEQYF
TRBJ1-1 NA TRBV9 NA TGTGCCAGCAGCGTAGCCTGGGAGTCTGTCGAAGCTTTCTTT CASSVAWESVEAFF
TRBJ2-7 NA TRBV6-5 NA TGTGCCAGCAAAGGGGGGCAGATCTACGAGCAGTACTTC CASKGGQIYEQYF
TRBJ2-3 few TRBV9 NA TGTGCCAGCAGCGTAGTGGGGGCAGATACGCAGTATTTT CASSVVGADTQYF
TRBJ2-7 NA TRBV19 TRBD2 TGTGCCAGTAGTATAGGGACTAGCGGGGCGAACGAGCAGTACTTC CASSIGTSGANEQYF
TRBJ2-2 NA TRBV6-5 NA TGTGCCAGCAGCTCCAGTCCCGGGGAGCTGTTTTTT CASSSSPGELFF
TRBJ2-5 once TRBV7-6 TRBD2 TGTGCCAGCAGCCTCCAGACTAGCGGGGGCCAAGAGACCCAGTACTTC CASSLQTSGGQETQYF
TRBJ2-2 NA TRBV24-1 TRBD1 TGTGCCACCAGTGATTTCCTACAGGGGGCCGGGGAGCTGTTTTTT CATSDFLQGAGELFF
TRBJ1-6 NA TRBV14 NA TGTGCCAGCAGCCAAGCCCGGGGGAGGGTTTCACCCCTCCACTTT CASSQARGRVSPLHF
TRBJ2-1 NA TRBV28 TRBD2 TGTGCCAGCAGTTTAGAAGGACTAGCGGGGTACAATGAGCAGTTCTTC CASSLEGLAGYNEQFF
TRBJ1-4 NA TRBV7-9 NA TGTGCCAGCAGCTCGCAGGGTCCGACTAATGAAAAACTGTTTTTT CASSSQGPTNEKLFF
TRBJ2-1 NA TRBV7-9 NA TGTGCCAGCAGCTTAGCGCGACGCCGGAACAATGAGCAGTTCTTC CASSLARRRNNEQFF
TRBJ2-2 once TRBV23-1 NA TGCGCCAGCAGTAAGGGGGGTAACACCGGGGAGCTGTTTTTT CASSKGGNTGELFF
TRBJ2-5 few TRBV7-2 NA TGTGCCAGCAGTTCGCGCAGGAGCGGCCAAGAGACCCAGTACTTC CASSSRRSGQETQYF
TRBJ2-1 NA TRBV5-1 NA TGCGCCAGCAGCCCAGAGGGACGGGACTATGAGCAGTTCTTC CASSPEGRDYEQFF
TRBJ1-3 NA TRBV5-6 TRBD1 TGTGCCAGCAGCTTGCTCGGACAGGGCAACTCTGGAAACACCATATATTTT CASSLLGQGNSGNTIYF
TRBJ1-5 NA TRBV27 NA TGTGCCAGCAGGAGGGCAGGGACCAGCAATCAGCCCCAGCATTTT CASRRAGTSNQPQHF
TRBJ2-7 NA TRBV5-6 NA TGTGCCAGCAGCCCCTACGGACAGTACTCCTACGAGCAGTACTTC CASSPYGQYSYEQYF
TRBJ1-4 NA TRBV7-6 NA TGTGCCAGCAGCTTAGCGGATGCGGGGGCAACTAATGAAAAACTGTTTTTT CASSLADAGATNEKLFF
TRBJ2-7 medium-sized TRBV20-1 NA TGCAGTGCTAGTGTGACAGAGGTTTTCTACGAGCAGTACTTC CSASVTEVFYEQYF
TRBJ1-6 once TRBV3-1/TRBV3-2 NA TGTGCCAGCAGCTTGGGGGTGGGGGAAGGCAATTCACCCCTCCACTTT CASSLGVGEGNSPLHF